Listed below are T cell receptor beta chains from one sample, sequenced in a study of CD8+CD57+ T cells in acquired aplastic anemia. TCRdb fed the reads into MiXCR, producing one record per CDR3 protein. The sample has some 280,000 distinct CDR3 sequences, 55% to 65% seen once. Material for sequencing was sorted CD4+, CD8+, or CD8+CD57+ T cells (not recorded which) from PBMCs. The origin of the receptors is a human donor with severe aplastic anemia or a healthy control (not recorded which). Each CDR3 is given with its conserved first and last residue. A D gene is named only where the DNA matches it firmly. Some rows mark clone size as missing; the rest say once, few, many or name a class of expanded clone.

v_call: TRBV7-9; d_call: NA; clone_size: once; j_call: TRBJ1-3; cdr3_aa: CASSLSSIYF; cdr3_nt: TGTGCCAGCAGCCTTTCGTCCATATATTTT
v_call: TRBV25-1; d_call: NA; clone_size: NA; j_call: TRBJ1-2; cdr3_aa: CASSEWGQDYGYTF; cdr3_nt: TGTGCCAGCAGTGAATGGGGTCAGGACTATGGCTACACCTTC
v_call: TRBV20-1; d_call: NA; clone_size: NA; j_call: TRBJ2-2; cdr3_aa: CSASPSSTGELFF; cdr3_nt: TGCAGTGCTAGCCCCTCTAGCACCGGGGAGCTGTTTTTT
v_call: TRBV15; d_call: NA; clone_size: NA; j_call: TRBJ1-1; cdr3_aa: CATSRGGSTEALF; cdr3_nt: TGTGCCACCAGCCGCGGGGGAAGCACTGAAGCCCTCTTT
v_call: TRBV19; d_call: NA; clone_size: NA; j_call: TRBJ2-3; cdr3_aa: CASSKGRVLSGTDTQYF; cdr3_nt: TGTGCCAGTAGTAAGGGCAGGGTCCTTAGCGGCACAGATACGCAGTATTTT
v_call: TRBV11-2; d_call: NA; clone_size: many; j_call: TRBJ2-2; cdr3_aa: CASSLAQSNTGELFF; cdr3_nt: TGTGCCAGCAGCTTAGCACAGTCCAACACCGGGGAGCTGTTTTTT
v_call: TRBV25-1; d_call: TRBD1; clone_size: NA; j_call: TRBJ1-3; cdr3_aa: CASLTGSGNTIYF; cdr3_nt: TGTGCCAGCCTGACAGGGAGCGGAAACACCATATATTTT
v_call: TRBV19; d_call: NA; clone_size: many; j_call: TRBJ1-2; cdr3_aa: CASKEGGWDYGYTF; cdr3_nt: TGTGCCAGCAAAGAGGGAGGTTGGGACTATGGCTACACCTTC
v_call: TRBV25-1; d_call: NA; clone_size: NA; j_call: TRBJ2-1; cdr3_aa: CASTRGEGYNEQFF; cdr3_nt: TGTGCCAGCACTAGGGGAGAGGGCTACAATGAGCAGTTCTTC
v_call: TRBV24-1; d_call: NA; clone_size: NA; j_call: TRBJ2-5; cdr3_aa: CATSDFMKTQYF; cdr3_nt: TGTGCCACCAGTGATTTTATGAAGACCCAGTACTTC
v_call: TRBV5-1; d_call: TRBD2; clone_size: NA; j_call: TRBJ2-4; cdr3_aa: CAANVGGAKNIQYF; cdr3_nt: TGCGCAGCTAACGTCGGGGGGGCCAAAAACATTCAGTACTTC
v_call: TRBV10-1; d_call: NA; clone_size: NA; j_call: TRBJ2-7; cdr3_aa: CASTEARDKAYEQYF; cdr3_nt: TGCGCCAGCACCGAAGCCCGGGACAAAGCCTACGAGCAGTACTTC
v_call: TRBV2; d_call: TRBD1; clone_size: NA; j_call: TRBJ1-4; cdr3_aa: CASQTGPYEKLFF; cdr3_nt: TGTGCCAGCCAGACAGGGCCCTATGAAAAACTGTTTTTT
v_call: TRBV7-6; d_call: TRBD1; clone_size: NA; j_call: TRBJ2-7; cdr3_aa: CASSLALGQGSYEQYF; cdr3_nt: TGTGCCAGCAGCTTAGCGCTGGGACAGGGGTCCTACGAGCAGTACTTC
v_call: TRBV5-1; d_call: NA; clone_size: NA; j_call: TRBJ2-3; cdr3_aa: CASSFSPLSTDTQYF; cdr3_nt: TGCGCCAGCAGCTTCTCACCCCTTAGCACAGATACGCAGTATTTT
v_call: TRBV29-1; d_call: NA; clone_size: NA; j_call: TRBJ2-2; cdr3_aa: CSVGGLRSGELFF; cdr3_nt: TGCAGCGTTGGGGGCCTAAGGTCCGGGGAGCTGTTTTTT
v_call: TRBV11-2; d_call: NA; clone_size: many; j_call: TRBJ1-2; cdr3_aa: CASSLGVKSYTF; cdr3_nt: TGTGCCAGCAGCTTAGGTGTCAAGAGCTACACCTTC
v_call: TRBV7-2; d_call: NA; clone_size: NA; j_call: TRBJ2-3; cdr3_aa: CASSLVPNSDTQYF; cdr3_nt: TGTGCCAGCAGCTTAGTTCCTAACTCAGATACGCAGTATTTT
v_call: TRBV24-1; d_call: NA; clone_size: NA; j_call: TRBJ2-3; cdr3_aa: CATSEGRASSDTQYF; cdr3_nt: TGTGCCACCAGTGAAGGACGGGCTAGTTCAGATACGCAGTATTTT
v_call: TRBV5-1; d_call: TRBD1; clone_size: many; j_call: TRBJ1-1; cdr3_aa: CASGRGRANTEAFF; cdr3_nt: TGCGCCAGCGGCAGGGGGCGAGCTAACACTGAAGCTTTCTTT
v_call: TRBV9; d_call: NA; clone_size: NA; j_call: TRBJ2-5; cdr3_aa: CASSPPRYF; cdr3_nt: TGTGCCAGCAGCCCCCCCCGGTACTTC
v_call: TRBV19; d_call: TRBD1; clone_size: NA; j_call: TRBJ1-2; cdr3_aa: CASSMGDLGQGNYGCTF; cdr3_nt: TGTGCCAGTAGTATGGGGGACCTTGGACAGGGGAACTATGGCTGCACCTTC
v_call: TRBV4-1; d_call: TRBD1; clone_size: few; j_call: TRBJ1-3; cdr3_aa: CASSQVGVQGIAGNTIYF; cdr3_nt: TGCGCCAGCAGCCAAGTAGGCGTACAGGGGATTGCTGGAAACACCATATATTTT
v_call: TRBV10-3; d_call: TRBD1; clone_size: once; j_call: TRBJ1-5; cdr3_aa: CAISEPGQGGNQPQHF; cdr3_nt: TGTGCCATCAGTGAGCCGGGACAGGGGGGCAATCAGCCCCAGCATTTT
v_call: TRBV7-6; d_call: TRBD2; clone_size: few; j_call: TRBJ2-3; cdr3_aa: CASAVGLAGVSDTQYF; cdr3_nt: TGTGCCAGTGCGGTAGGACTAGCGGGCGTGTCAGATACGCAGTATTTT
v_call: TRBV7-9; d_call: TRBD1; clone_size: NA; j_call: TRBJ1-6; cdr3_aa: CASSSRTGDNSPLHF; cdr3_nt: TGTGCCAGCAGCTCAAGGACAGGGGATAATTCACCCCTCCACTTT
v_call: TRBV6-5; d_call: TRBD2; clone_size: NA; j_call: TRBJ2-5; cdr3_aa: CASSLTRLATQETQYF; cdr3_nt: TGTGCCAGCAGTCTTACCCGACTAGCTACCCAAGAGACCCAGTACTTC
v_call: TRBV7-3; d_call: NA; clone_size: NA; j_call: TRBJ2-2; cdr3_aa: CASSVISGGGGELFF; cdr3_nt: TGTGCCAGCAGCGTAATTTCAGGGGGAGGCGGGGAGCTGTTTTTT
v_call: TRBV5-1; d_call: NA; clone_size: many; j_call: TRBJ1-5; cdr3_aa: CASSLDPRGGEQPQHF; cdr3_nt: TGCGCCAGCAGCTTGGACCCCCGGGGTGGGGAACAGCCCCAGCATTTT
v_call: TRBV9; d_call: NA; clone_size: once; j_call: TRBJ2-2; cdr3_aa: CASSVGRVGELFF; cdr3_nt: TGTGCCAGCAGCGTAGGTAGGGTCGGGGAGCTGTTTTTT
v_call: TRBV6-1; d_call: NA; clone_size: NA; j_call: TRBJ1-2; cdr3_aa: CASSLWGEYGYTF; cdr3_nt: TGTGCCAGCAGTCTGTGGGGGGAATATGGCTACACCTTC
v_call: TRBV7-2; d_call: TRBD2; clone_size: NA; j_call: TRBJ2-5; cdr3_aa: CASSFRGDGETQYF; cdr3_nt: TGTGCCAGCAGCTTCCGGGGGGATGGAGAGACCCAGTACTTC
v_call: TRBV10-1; d_call: TRBD1; clone_size: NA; j_call: TRBJ2-2; cdr3_aa: CASKGQGRHTGELFF; cdr3_nt: TGCGCCAGCAAGGGACAGGGAAGGCACACCGGGGAGCTGTTTTTT
v_call: TRBV14; d_call: NA; clone_size: NA; j_call: TRBJ2-7; cdr3_aa: CASSQEGPGGYEQYF; cdr3_nt: TGTGCCAGCAGCCAAGAGGGGCCAGGAGGCTACGAGCAGTACTTC
v_call: TRBV27; d_call: TRBD1; clone_size: many; j_call: TRBJ1-2; cdr3_aa: CASKATGRNYGYTF; cdr3_nt: TGTGCCAGCAAAGCGACAGGGAGAAACTATGGCTACACCTTC
v_call: TRBV19; d_call: NA; clone_size: NA; j_call: TRBJ2-7; cdr3_aa: CASSTAGRSYEQYF; cdr3_nt: TGTGCCAGCAGTACGGCAGGGAGGTCCTACGAGCAGTACTTC
v_call: TRBV11-2; d_call: NA; clone_size: many; j_call: TRBJ1-1; cdr3_aa: CASSSPSWDTEAFF; cdr3_nt: TGTGCCAGCAGCTCCCCTAGTTGGGACACTGAAGCTTTCTTT
v_call: TRBV2; d_call: NA; clone_size: few; j_call: TRBJ2-7; cdr3_aa: CASIQGTYEQYF; cdr3_nt: TGTGCCAGCATCCAGGGAACCTACGAGCAGTACTTC
v_call: TRBV7-9; d_call: NA; clone_size: few; j_call: TRBJ2-3; cdr3_aa: CASSLGDRGGTDTQYF; cdr3_nt: TGTGCCAGCAGCTTAGGGGACCGAGGGGGCACAGATACGCAGTATTTT
v_call: TRBV9; d_call: NA; clone_size: NA; j_call: TRBJ2-7; cdr3_aa: CASSPAATGLYEQYF; cdr3_nt: TGTGCCAGCAGCCCAGCGGCGACGGGCCTGTACGAGCAGTACTTC
v_call: TRBV25-1; d_call: TRBD1; clone_size: NA; j_call: TRBJ1-2; cdr3_aa: CASSYTGTGPNGYTF; cdr3_nt: TGTGCCAGCAGTTACACCGGGACAGGGCCGAATGGCTACACCTTC
v_call: TRBV20-1; d_call: TRBD2; clone_size: few; j_call: TRBJ2-3; cdr3_aa: CSAHASGRDTQYF; cdr3_nt: TGCAGTGCCCACGCTAGCGGGAGAGATACGCAGTATTTT
v_call: TRBV12-3/TRBV12-4; d_call: NA; clone_size: many; j_call: TRBJ2-4; cdr3_aa: CASSPGGTLAKNIQYF; cdr3_nt: TGTGCCAGCAGTCCGGGGGGCACTCTAGCCAAAAACATTCAGTACTTC
v_call: TRBV6-5; d_call: TRBD1; clone_size: many; j_call: TRBJ1-5; cdr3_aa: CASSSHGWDRPNLYQPQHF; cdr3_nt: TGTGCCAGCAGCTCCCACGGGTGGGACAGGCCTAATCTTTATCAGCCCCAGCATTTT